This passage covers 29 T cell receptor beta chains from one sample sequenced in a study of blood T cell repertoires in COVID-19. Generated by immunoSEQ multiplex PCR, the TCRdb table keeps only in-frame clones and is missing some. The sample has more than 300,000 clones; roughly 86% are singletons. What was sequenced was peripheral blood. The source of these receptors is a woman under 40 with COVID-19, enrolled during active disease.

This clone has a handful of counts. This sequence joins TRBV28 and TRBJ2-1; 7 positions match TRBD1. The V gene's germline CDR1 is MDHEN and CDR2 SYDVKM. The V and J ends lost 8 bases and 2 bases, in that order; junction bases with no gene match: 3. This CDR3 comprises 13 residues. This chain's CDR3 is CASSGQPYNEQFF. The CDR3 coding sequence is TGTGCCAGCTCGGGACAGCCCTACAATGAGCAGTTCTTC.

This rearrangement joins TRBV19 to TRBJ2-7; no clear D gene. Deletions cut 3 bases from V and 3 bases from J, with 12 bases between. Germline V gene lookup returns CDR1 LNHDA and CDR2 SQIVND (reference sequence). CDR3 size: 14 residues. The CDR3 region is CASSMAVTHYEQYF. Here the CDR3 DNA reads TGTGCCAGTAGTATGGCAGTAACCCACTACGAGCAGTACTTC.

The DNA for the CDR3 is TGTGCCAGTAGTATACCCAACCGACTTGTGAGGGCCGGGGAGCTGTTTTTT. The encoded protein is CASSIPNRLVRAGELFF. V is TRBV19 and J is TRBJ2-2; a weak D match, TRBD2 (5 bases). CDR3 size: 17 residues. From germline, CDR1 is LNHDA and CDR2 SQIVND (reference sequence). Trimming took 2 bases from V and 6 from J, leaving 19 bases between them.

This clone was observed once. This chain uses TRBV7-2 with TRBJ2-5, with 8 positions matching TRBD2. The CDR3 has 17 amino acids. The germline V gene encodes CDR1 SGHTA and CDR2 FQGNSA. V trimming: 5 bases; J trimming: 3 bases; junction bases outside the gene matches: 14. The CDR3 DNA reads TGTGCCAGCAGCCGGGGGGTAGCGGGACCGTCTGAAGAGACCCAGTACTTC. The encoded protein is CASSRGVAGPSEETQYF.

The rearrangement links TRBV28 to TRBJ1-3; D unclear. Trimming cost V 6 bases and J 0 bases, with 12 bases left between them. Looked up from germline, CDR1 is MDHEN and CDR2 is SYDVKM. The CDR3 totals 15 residues. The CDR3 DNA follows: TGTGCCAGCAGCACGAGCCGAAGCTCTGGAAACACCATATATTTT. Its protein product is CASSTSRSSGNTIYF.

The rearrangement links TRBV4-1 to TRBJ1-3, with no clear D. The V end was cut by 4 bases, the J end by 2 bases, with 12 bases between. CDR3 size: 15 residues. Germline CDR1 reads MGHRA; CDR2 reads YSYEKL. The CDR3 loop is CASSPEFRPGNTIYF. CDR3 DNA: TGCGCCAGCAGCCCGGAGTTTCGTCCTGGAAACACCATATATTTT.

This chain links TRBV27 with TRBJ2-7; D perhaps matches TRBD2 (6 bases). The CDR3 has 15 amino acids. In germline, CDR1 is MNHEY, CDR2 SMNVEV (reference sequence). V was pared by 3 bases and J by 3 bases, with 15 bases between. The CDR3 DNA sequence: TGTGCCAGCAGTTTGGGCTTAGGCGGGGACTACGAGCAGTACTTC. Its protein is CASSLGLGGDYEQYF.

This clone appeared a single time. The V gene is TRBV6-5, the J gene TRBJ2-5; no definite D call. The CDR3 consists of 14 residues. CDR1 is MNHEY and CDR2 is SVGAGI in the germline V gene. Trimming removed 2 bases from V and 4 bases from J, with 11 bases in between. The CDR3 DNA follows: TGTGCCAGCAGTTACAGTCGGGTCGGAGAGACCCAGTACTTC. It is translated as CASSYSRVGETQYF.

The rearrangement links TRBV4-1 to TRBJ1-2; 8 bases match TRBD1. The CDR3 loop spans 17 amino acids. V shed 0 bases, J shed 4 bases, and the junction held 10 bases outside the gene matches. Germline V gene lookup returns CDR1 MGHRA and CDR2 YSYEKL. As DNA, the CDR3 is TGCGCCAGCAGCCAAGATCAGCAGGGGGCGCAGTTCTATGGCTACACCTTC. Its protein product is CASSQDQQGAQFYGYTF.

The count of this clone is one. The gene calls are TRBV29-1 and TRBJ2-5; 7 bases are shared with TRBD2. The V gene's germline CDR1 is SQVTM and CDR2 ANQGSEA. V was clipped by 6 bases and J by 0 bases; unmatched bases: 7. There are 14 residues in the CDR3. CDR3 amino acids: CSVRLADYQETQYF. Here the CDR3 DNA reads TGCAGCGTGAGGCTAGCGGACTACCAAGAGACCCAGTACTTC. Full variable domain (outside the CDR3, taken from reference TRBV29-1 and TRBJ2-5): SAVISQKPSRDICQRGTSLTIQCQVDSQVTMMFWYRQQPGQSLTLIATANQGSEATYESGFVIDKFPISRPNLTFSTLTVSNMSPEDSSIYLCSVRLADYQETQYFGPGTRLLVL.

This chain connects TRBV5-1 to TRBJ2-1; 10 nucleotides agree with TRBD2. CDR3 size: 18 residues. The V gene end was trimmed by 0 bases and the J gene end by 7 bases; junction bases not matched to a gene: 13. Germline loops: CDR1 SGHRS, CDR2 YFSETQ. In DNA, the CDR3 is TGCGCCAGCAGCTTGGGGGAAGGAAGCCCTAGCGGGAGTAATGAGCAGTTCTTC. Protein product: CASSLGEGSPSGSNEQFF.

The CDR3 here is CASSNMNTEAFF. The CDR3 coding sequence is TGTGCCAGCAGCAACATGAACACTGAAGCTTTCTTT. The V call is TRBV21-1, the J call TRBJ1-1; TRBD1, as called in the table, went unchecked against the DNA. TRBV21-1 is reported as a pseudogene. This CDR3 is 12 amino acids long.

V and J are TRBV28 and TRBJ2-7; 9 bases align to TRBD1. V gave up 7 bases and J gave up 4 bases; unmatched junction bases: 11. Germline CDR1 reads MDHEN; CDR2 reads SYDVKM. This CDR3 comprises 15 residues. As DNA, the CDR3 is TGTGCCAGCATCCCGGCGGGACAGGGACTTTACGAGCAGTACTTC. This encodes CASIPAGQGLYEQYF.

This clone was counted ten times or more. The rearrangement uses TRBV9 and TRBJ1-2; 8 bases map to TRBD1. The germline V gene encodes CDR1 SGDLS and CDR2 YYNGEE. The CDR3 consists of 16 residues. V shed 3 bases and J 4 bases; nucleotides not matched to a gene: 11. The CDR3 sequence: CASSEDPQGAAYGYTF. The CDR3 DNA is TGTGCCAGCAGCGAGGACCCTCAGGGGGCCGCCTATGGCTACACCTTC.

This clone has only a few counts. This rearrangement joins TRBV4-1 to TRBJ2-7; the D is unclear. The CDR3 sequence is 16 residues long. Between the trimmed V and J ends, which lost 0 bases and 4 bases, there was a span of 16 bases. Germline lookup yields CDR1 MGHRA and CDR2 YSYEKL. CDR3 protein: CASSQDPTHRVYEQYF. The CDR3 region has the DNA TGCGCCAGCAGCCAAGATCCAACTCACAGAGTGTACGAGCAGTACTTC.

V gene TRBV5-1 combines with J gene TRBJ1-6, with TRBD1 identical over 9 bases. The germline gives CDR1 SGHRS, CDR2 YFSETQ. Unmatched junction bases numbered 4, after V lost 3 bases and J lost 9 bases. The CDR3 is 14 residues long. The chain's CDR3 is CASSWDRDGSPLHF. Here the CDR3 DNA reads TGCGCCAGCAGCTGGGACAGGGATGGTTCACCCCTCCACTTT.

In DNA, the CDR3 is TGTGCCAGCAAGCGGGTGACGAATTCACCCCTCCACTTT. Translation: CASKRVTNSPLHF. The V call is TRBV6-5, the J call TRBJ1-6; no definite D call. CDR3 length equals 13 residues. Germline CDR1 MNHEY, CDR2 SVGAGI. Trimming removed 7 bases at V and 7 bases at J, with 11 bases between.

This chain links TRBV7-9 with TRBJ2-1; possibly TRBD1 for D (6 bases). The germline gives CDR1 SEHNR, CDR2 FQNEAQ (reference sequence). This CDR3 spans 14 amino acids. Deletions cut 2 bases from V and 7 bases from J, with 12 bases between. CDR3 coding DNA: TGTGCCAGCAGCTTACCCGGACAGCAGAATGAGCAGTTCTTC. Its protein is CASSLPGQQNEQFF. Based on the CDR3 plus reference TRBV7-9 and TRBJ2-1, the full variable domain is DTGVSQNPRHKITKRGQNVTFRCDPISEHNRLYWYRQTLGQGPEFLTYFQNEAQLEKSRLLSDRFSAERPKGSFSTLEIQRTEQGDSAMYLCASSLPGQQNEQFFGPGTRLTVL.

The chain joins TRBV9 to TRBJ1-4, with D perhaps TRBD1 (5 bases). Trimming pared 4 bases from V and 5 bases from J, leaving 12 bases between. The CDR3 covers 14 residues. Germline CDR1 reads SGDLS; CDR2 reads YYNGEE. The CDR3 loop is CASSPGPSNEKLFF. The CDR3 DNA follows: TGTGCCAGCAGCCCAGGGCCCAGCAATGAAAAACTGTTTTTT.

The chain couples TRBV28 to TRBJ1-2, with no clear D. This CDR3 spans 15 amino acids. V shed 3 bases and J shed 4 bases, with 15 bases lying between them. Germline assignment: CDR1 MDHEN and CDR2 SYDVKM. CDR3 bases: TGTGCCAGCAGTTTTACGAAGAGACGAGGCTATGGCTACACCTTC. Protein: CASSFTKRRGYGYTF.

In regard to this clone: The identical CDR3 is also encoded by other nucleotide sequences in the sample. The V gene is TRBV6-5, the J gene TRBJ2-7, with D possibly TRBD2 on 7 matching bases. This CDR3 spans 15 amino acids. Deletions cut 0 bases from V and 1 base from J, with 10 bases between. Germline V gene sequence: CDR1 MNHEY, CDR2 SVGAGI. DNA of the CDR3: TGTGCCAGCAGTTACTCGGGAGGGGGTTCCTACGAGCAGTACTTC. Translation: CASSYSGGGSYEQYF.

The V gene is TRBV25-1, the J gene TRBJ1-1; possibly TRBD1 for D (6 bases). This CDR3 has 14 residues. Germline V CDR1 and CDR2: MGHDK, SYGVNS. Between the trimmed V and J ends, which lost 3 bases and 5 bases, there was a span of 13 bases. The CDR3 loop is CASSDVGAVTEAFF. CDR3 DNA: TGTGCCAGCAGTGATGTGGGGGCTGTGACTGAAGCTTTCTTT.

The J gene is TRBJ1-5, the V gene TRBV5-8, with D possibly being TRBD1 (6 bases). Germline CDR1 is SGHTS and CDR2 is YDEGEE. V dropped 0 bases and J dropped 2 bases, with 9 bases sitting between them. There are 15 residues in the CDR3. This CDR3 reads CASSLGTVGNQPQHF. In nucleotides, the CDR3 is TGTGCCAGCAGCTTGGGGACAGTCGGCAATCAGCCCCAGCATTTT. Combining the CDR3 with reference TRBV5-8 and TRBJ1-5 gives the whole variable domain EAGVTQSPTHLIKTRGQQATLRCSPISGHTSVYWYQQALGLGLQFLLWYDEGEERNRGNFPPRFSGRQFPNYSSELNVNALELEDSALYLCASSLGTVGNQPQHFGDGTRLSIL.

This clone was detected once. The J gene is TRBJ2-7, the V gene TRBV11-2; 10 bases fit TRBD1. Germline loops: CDR1 SGHAT, CDR2 FQNNGV. This CDR3 spans 15 amino acids. V trimming: 1 base; J trimming: 5 bases; junction bases outside the gene matches: 5. The CDR3 DNA reads as TGTGCCAGCAGCTTAGGCACCGGGACAGGGGACGAGCAGTACTTC. Translation gives CASSLGTGTGDEQYF.

The CDR3 region is CASSSSSPGQGYGYTF. CDR3 DNA sequence: TGTGCCAGCAGCTCTTCATCTCCGGGACAGGGCTATGGCTACACCTTC. The chain couples TRBV7-9 to TRBJ1-2; TRBD1 matches at 9 bases. Germline CDR1 and CDR2: SEHNR and FQNEAQ (reference sequence). V shed 4 bases, J shed 4 bases, and the junction held 10 bases outside the gene matches. The CDR3 has 16 amino acids.

This clone has just one count. The chain uses TRBV19 and TRBJ2-7, with 9 nucleotides matching TRBD1. Germline trimming cut 3 bases from V and 5 bases from J; bases unmatched to any gene: 11. CDR3 length equals 16 residues. The germline V gene has CDR1 LNHDA and CDR2 SQIVND (reference sequence). The CDR3 is CASSIPPRDRAHEQYF. The DNA of the CDR3 is TGTGCCAGTAGTATCCCCCCCCGGGACAGGGCTCACGAGCAGTACTTC.

The chain combines TRBV7-9 with TRBJ2-3, with 7 bases identical to TRBD1. J was trimmed by 6 bases and V by 5 bases; bases with no gene match: 5. Germline V gives CDR1 SEHNR, CDR2 FQNEAQ (reference sequence). The CDR3 is 13 amino acids. The chain's CDR3 is CASSLDRADTQYF. DNA for the CDR3: TGTGCCAGCAGCCTTGACAGGGCTGATACGCAGTATTTT. Looking up the rest from reference TRBV7-9 and TRBJ2-3 gives the full variable domain: DTGVSQNPRHKITKRGQNVTFRCDPISEHNRLYWYRQTLGQGPEFLTYFQNEAQLEKSRLLSDRFSAERPKGSFSTLEIQRTEQGDSAMYLCASSLDRADTQYFGPGTRLTVL.

The table lists this clone with many counts. The chain combines TRBV28 with TRBJ1-3; D gene unclear. Trimming removed 3 bases from V and 0 bases from J, with 3 bases in between. Germline assignment: CDR1 MDHEN and CDR2 SYDVKM. The CDR3 has 13 residues. CDR3 region: CASSFGSGNTIYF. CDR3 DNA sequence: TGTGCCAGCAGTTTCGGCTCTGGAAACACCATATATTTT. Complete variable domain (other parts from reference TRBV28 and TRBJ1-3): DVKVTQSSRYLVKRTGEKVFLECVQDMDHENMFWYRQDPGLGLRLIYFSYDVKMKEKGDIPEGYSVSREKKERFSLILESASTNQTSMYLCASSFGSGNTIYFGEGSWLTVV.

This sequence joins TRBV28 and TRBJ1-1; D uncertain. Germline lookup yields CDR1 MDHEN and CDR2 SYDVKM. V gave up 2 bases and J gave up 0 bases, with 7 bases separating them. The CDR3 length is 14 residues. DNA of the CDR3: TGTGCCAGCAGTTTAGTGGCGGTGAACACTGAAGCTTTCTTT. Amino acids: CASSLVAVNTEAFF.